The 10 T cell receptor beta chains given below trace back to one sample, sequenced in a study of Ad26.COV2.S vaccination and SARS-CoV-2 variants. Noted treatment: approximately 18 received Ad26.COV2.S at low or high dose, single or two shots; 5 received placebo; per-sample allocation not given. Material that was analyzed had been drawn on day 63 after the first vaccine or placebo injection. The assay was immunoSEQ multiplex PCR, and TCRdb's table has in-frame clones only and misses some. The sample gives about 480,000 clones, approximately 88% of which show up once; more than 10% is in the top ten. The source material was peripheral blood, sampled in a trial of Ad26.COV2.S vaccine versus placebo. These receptors all stem from a person between 18 and 59 years old who received the Ad26.COV2.S COVID-19 vaccine or a placebo.

The V and J genes are TRBV16 and TRBJ2-1, with a weak D call TRBD1 (5 bases). Trimming left V 3 bases short and J 9 bases short, with 15 bases between. Germline CDR1 and CDR2: KGHSY and FQNENV. CDR3 length: 14 amino acids. The CDR3 protein is CASSHRVQTLEQFF. The CDR3 DNA reads TGTGCCAGCAGCCACAGGGTTCAAACTCTTGAGCAGTTCTTC.

The V call is TRBV7-2, the J call TRBJ2-7; D may be TRBD2 (6 bases). Trimming removed 2 bases from V and 1 base from J, with 12 bases in between. The CDR3 consists of 15 residues. The germline gives CDR1 SGHTA, CDR2 FQGNSA. CDR3 region: CASSLSAGRSYEQYF. CDR3 in DNA: TGTGCCAGCAGCTTAAGTGCCGGGAGATCCTACGAGCAGTACTTC.

CDR3 nucleotides: TGCAGCGTTGGGGGGACAGGGATGGGTGAGCAGTTCTTC. Its protein product is CSVGGTGMGEQFF. V usage is TRBV29-1 and J usage is TRBJ2-1; 9 bases map to TRBD1. V shed 4 bases and J 9 bases; nucleotides not matched to a gene: 7. CDR1 SQVTM and CDR2 ANQGSEA come from the germline V gene. CDR3 length: 13 residues.

In its sample, this clone was seen once. The rearrangement joins TRBV10-3 to TRBJ2-1; 8 positions match TRBD1. V gave up 4 bases and J gave up 8 bases; unmatched junction bases: 4. The CDR3 extends over 13 amino acids. The germline V gene has CDR1 ENHRY and CDR2 SYGVKD. CDR3 sequence: CAISGPTGDEQFF. CDR3 coding DNA: TGTGCCATCAGTGGCCCGACAGGGGATGAGCAGTTCTTC.

This clone was recorded only once. This rearrangement joins TRBV10-3 to TRBJ2-7; D ambiguous. V was pared by 7 bases and J by 2 bases, with 12 bases between. The CDR3 consists of 13 residues. Germline CDR1 is ENHRY and CDR2 is SYGVKD. The CDR3 is CAIKDGTTYEQYF. The CDR3 DNA sequence: TGTGCCATCAAGGATGGTACTACCTACGAGCAGTACTTC.

V gene TRBV5-1 combines with J gene TRBJ2-7; D is ambiguous. The CDR3 consists of 11 residues. The V end lost 6 bases, the J end lost 1 base, and 5 bases lay between the germline ends. Germline CDR1 is SGHRS and CDR2 is YFSETQ. CDR3 DNA sequence: TGCGCCAGCACCAATTCCTACGAGCAGTACTTC. It codes for CASTNSYEQYF.

The chain joins TRBV6-5 to TRBJ2-2; maybe TRBD1 (5 bases). Trimming took 0 bases from V and 4 from J, leaving 9 bases between them. The CDR3 totals 15 residues. Germline CDR1 and CDR2: MNHEY and SVGAGI. CDR3: CASSYSQGGTGELFF. The CDR3 DNA sequence: TGTGCCAGCAGTTACTCTCAGGGTGGCACCGGGGAGCTGTTTTTT.

The chain joins TRBV5-1 to TRBJ2-7; D may be TRBD1 (5 bases). The V gene's germline CDR1 is SGHRS and CDR2 YFSETQ. CDR3 length: 14 residues. V was clipped by 1 base and J by 2 bases, with 10 bases between them. The CDR3 DNA reads TGCGCCAGCAGCTTGACCGCAGGGACCTACGAGCAGTACTTC. Translation: CASSLTAGTYEQYF.

The V and J genes are TRBV25-1 and TRBJ1-2; D might be TRBD1 (5 bases). The V end lost 1 base, the J end lost 8 bases, and 14 bases lay between the germline ends. The V gene's germline CDR1 is MGHDK and CDR2 SYGVNS. The CDR3 is made up of 14 amino acids. The CDR3 region has the DNA TGTGCCAGCAGTGAATTGGGAGGGGCTTACGGCTACACCTTC. This sequence encodes CASSELGGAYGYTF.

The V gene is TRBV6-5, the J gene TRBJ2-2; D not resolved. The CDR3 runs 14 residues. Germline-derived CDR1 and CDR2 are MNHEY and SVGAGI. The germline V and J ends were trimmed by 6 bases and 5 bases, with 13 bases remaining between them. CDR3 DNA sequence: TGTGCCAGCAGAATTATAAGGGTTACCGGGGAGCTGTTTTTT. Translating it yields CASRIIRVTGELFF.